The sequence of this TCR beta chain was determined in a study of CD8+CD57+ T cells in acquired aplastic anemia. Study conclusions and caveats: With respect to CD8+ Simpson's diversity, patients and controls did not differ significantly.

Profiling of TCR beta VDJ combinations and CDR3 sequences used genomic DNA as template. TCRdb reprocessed the reads via MiXCR and lists one record per CDR3 protein. In the table there are 300,000 or so distinct CDR3 sequences, roughly 59% of which are singletons. The V gene's germline CDR1 is SGHVS and CDR2 FQNEAQ. This CDR3 is 16 amino acids long. V was shortened by 6 bases and J by 0 bases, with 15 bases between the two germline ends. CD8+CD57+ cell expansion, shown by flow cytometry, had occurred in the patients selected for sequencing. Untreated patients provided the blood samples, with no therapy given before sampling. Turning to this clonotype: As yet, its antigen is unknown.

The chain links TRBV7-8 to TRBJ1-5, with D possibly TRBD1 on 6 matching bases. This sequence was found in a human donor with aplastic anemia. Sample: sorted CD4+, CD8+, or CD8+CD57+ T cells (not recorded which) from PBMCs. CDR3: CASRREGGISNQPQHF. The CDR3 nucleotides are TGTGCCAGCAGACGAGAAGGGGGGATTAGCAATCAGCCCCAGCATTTT.